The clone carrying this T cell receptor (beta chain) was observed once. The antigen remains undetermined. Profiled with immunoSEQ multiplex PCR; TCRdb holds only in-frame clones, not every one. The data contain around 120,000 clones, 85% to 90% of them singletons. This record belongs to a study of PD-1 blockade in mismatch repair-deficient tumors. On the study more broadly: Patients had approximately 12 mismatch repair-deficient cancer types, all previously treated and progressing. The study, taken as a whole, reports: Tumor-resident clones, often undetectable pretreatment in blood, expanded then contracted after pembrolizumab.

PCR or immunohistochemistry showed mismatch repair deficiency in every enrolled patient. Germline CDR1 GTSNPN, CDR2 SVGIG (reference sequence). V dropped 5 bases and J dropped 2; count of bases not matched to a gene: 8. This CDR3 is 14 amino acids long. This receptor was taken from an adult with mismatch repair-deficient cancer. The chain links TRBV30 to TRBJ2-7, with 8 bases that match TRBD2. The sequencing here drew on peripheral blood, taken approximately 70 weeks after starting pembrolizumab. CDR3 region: CAWDVAGMTYEQYF. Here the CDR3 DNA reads TGTGCCTGGGATGTAGCGGGGATGACCTACGAGCAGTACTTC.